Listed below are T cell receptor beta chains from one sample, sequenced in a study of blood T cell repertoires in COVID-19. The protocol was immunoSEQ multiplex PCR, while the TCRdb copy is restricted to in-frame clones and leaves out a portion. Of some 300,000 clones in the sample, 65% to 90% are singletons; the top ten hold approximately 4.1%. The sample comprised PBMCs or T cells enriched from blood (not recorded which). The receptors shown here come from a man aged 30 to 45 who had recovered from COVID-19. The CDR3 runs from the conserved cysteine through the conserved F or W. A D gene is named only where the DNA matches it firmly. Clone size, where shown, is once, few, many, or a class for clones that have expanded.

d_call j_call clone_size v_call cdr3_aa cdr3_nt
- TRBJ1-2 few TRBV6-5 CASSGAGDYGYTF TGTGCCAGCAGCGGAGCGGGAGACTATGGCTACACCTTC
TRBD2 TRBJ2-1 - TRBV28 CASSRPQAGGWQFF TGTGCCAGCAGTCGACCCCAAGCGGGGGGATGGCAGTTCTTC
- TRBJ2-3 - TRBV11-2 CASSSPAAAARDTQYF TGTGCCAGCAGCTCCCCCGCGGCAGCGGCAAGGGATACGCAGTATTTT
- TRBJ1-3 - TRBV10-3 CAISDAGNTIYF TGTGCCATCAGTGACGCTGGAAACACCATATATTTT
TRBD1 TRBJ1-1 - TRBV12-3/TRBV12-4 CASSLGGAVAFF TGTGCCAGCAGCTTAGGGGGCGCGGTAGCTTTCTTT
- TRBJ1-1 - TRBV28 CASSSSQLGDTEAFF TGTGCCAGCAGTTCTTCACAGCTAGGGGACACTGAAGCTTTCTTT
- TRBJ2-5 - TRBV11-2 CASSPLWEGDRETQYF TGTGCCAGCAGCCCGCTTTGGGAGGGTGACAGGGAGACCCAGTACTTC
- TRBJ1-3 - TRBV12-5 CASGLNRGNTIYF TGTGCTAGTGGTTTGAACAGGGGAAACACCATATATTTT
- TRBJ2-7 - TRBV5-4 CASSRGTETYEQYF TGTGCCAGCAGCCGCGGGACCGAAACCTACGAGCAGTACTTC
- TRBJ2-6 - TRBV27 CASSGSSGANVLTF TGTGCCAGCAGTGGCTCCTCTGGGGCCAACGTCCTGACTTTC
TRBD1 TRBJ1-5 - TRBV6-5 CASSSPDRVSNQPQHF TGTGCCAGCAGTTCCCCGGACAGGGTTAGCAATCAGCCCCAGCATTTT
TRBD2 TRBJ2-7 - TRBV6-5 CASNLAGRSTYEQYF TGTGCCAGCAACTTAGCGGGACGGTCCACTTACGAGCAGTACTTC
TRBD1 TRBJ1-1 few TRBV28 CASSPGQGLRAFF TGTGCCAGCAGTCCGGGACAGGGCTTGCGAGCTTTCTTT
TRBD1 TRBJ1-2 few TRBV19 CASTSLGKTGGGYTF TGTGCCAGTACCTCCCTAGGGAAGACAGGGGGTGGCTACACCTTC
- TRBJ2-7 few TRBV19 CASSIVATSSYEQYF TGTGCCAGTAGTATAGTAGCCACGAGCTCCTACGAGCAGTACTTC
- TRBJ2-5 - TRBV9 CASSAYTGLQETQYF TGTGCCAGCAGCGCTTATACAGGGCTCCAAGAGACCCAGTACTTC
TRBD2 TRBJ2-1 - TRBV28 CASSLFRTSGSSYNEQFF TGTGCCAGCAGTTTATTCCGGACTAGCGGGAGCTCCTACAATGAGCAGTTCTTC
TRBD2 TRBJ2-2 - TRBV4-2 CASSTSGGVTGELFF TGTGCCAGCAGCACTAGCGGGGGGGTGACCGGGGAGCTGTTTTTT
- TRBJ2-7 few TRBV30 CASSGTQAYEQYF TGTGCCTCCTCCGGGACACAGGCATACGAGCAGTACTTC
- TRBJ2-2 - TRBV30 CAWTGSGELFF TGTGCCTGGACCGGGTCCGGGGAGCTGTTTTTT
TRBD2 TRBJ2-5 - TRBV19 CASSTRLAGDQETQYF TGTGCCAGTAGTACGCGACTAGCGGGGGATCAAGAGACCCAGTACTTC
TRBD2 TRBJ2-3 - TRBV4-1 CASYRTRGAEKDTQYF TGCGCCAGCTACCGGACTAGGGGAGCGGAGAAAGATACGCAGTATTTT
TRBD1 TRBJ1-2 - TRBV24-1 CATSDWGQGGSYTF TGTGCCACCAGTGATTGGGGACAGGGGGGAAGCTACACCTTC
TRBD1 TRBJ2-2 few TRBV24-1 CATSVLPGGGNTGELFF TGTGCCACCAGTGTTCTCCCAGGGGGCGGGAACACCGGGGAGCTGTTTTTT
- TRBJ1-4 - TRBV18 CASSPGSTNEKLFF TGTGCCAGCTCACCAGGCTCTACTAATGAAAAACTGTTTTTT
TRBD1 TRBJ2-7 - TRBV28 CASSPPPGQADEQYF TGTGCCAGCAGTCCGCCCCCGGGACAGGCGGACGAGCAGTACTTC
TRBD1 TRBJ1-6 - TRBV5-1 CASREVQGVNSPLHF TGCGCCAGCAGGGAGGTTCAGGGGGTTAATTCACCCCTCCACTTT
- TRBJ2-3 - TRBV5-1 CASSLADTQYF TGCGCCAGCAGCTTGGCTGATACGCAGTATTTT
TRBD1 TRBJ2-3 - TRBV15 CATSRTRQGRSPDTQYF TGTGCCACCAGCAGAACCCGACAGGGCAGGTCCCCAGATACGCAGTATTTT
- TRBJ1-2 - TRBV15 CATSRDGAHSLWGYTF TGTGCCACCAGCAGAGATGGGGCGCACTCCTTATGGGGCTACACCTTC
TRBD1 TRBJ2-7 - TRBV30 CAWSPDRAREQYF TGTGCCTGGAGTCCTGACAGGGCACGCGAGCAGTACTTC
- TRBJ2-4 - TRBV4-1 CASFRGRDNIQYF TGCGCCAGCTTCAGGGGCCGCGATAACATTCAGTACTTC
- TRBJ2-2 once TRBV5-1 CASLGPGRDTTGELFF TGCGCCAGCCTCGGTCCTGGCCGAGACACCACCGGGGAGCTGTTTTTT
- TRBJ2-7 - TRBV6-5 CASSYAHLGRNEQYF TGTGCCAGCAGTTACGCCCACCTAGGAAGGAACGAGCAGTACTTC
- TRBJ1-1 - TRBV7-9 CASSLASVGGPEAFF TGTGCCAGCAGCTTAGCGTCCGTGGGAGGGCCTGAAGCTTTCTTT
- TRBJ1-1 - TRBV18 CASSQGDTEAFF TGTGCCAGCTCACAGGGAGACACTGAAGCTTTCTTT
TRBD2 TRBJ2-5 - TRBV3-1/TRBV3-2 CASSQALTSGIGGQTQYF TGTGCCAGCAGCCAAGCGCTGACTAGCGGGATAGGAGGTCAGACCCAGTACTTC
- TRBJ2-7 - TRBV10-2 CASRLRISGGYEQYF TGCGCCAGCAGACTCAGGATTAGCGGAGGCTACGAGCAGTACTTC
TRBD2 TRBJ2-1 - TRBV30 CAWSVPGGGALYNEQFF TGTGCCTGGAGTGTACCGGGCGGGGGGGCTCTGTACAATGAGCAGTTCTTC
- TRBJ1-1 - TRBV6-5 CASRDGFGTEAFF TGTGCCAGCAGAGACGGGTTCGGGACTGAAGCTTTCTTT
TRBD2 TRBJ2-2 once TRBV5-6 CASRLREGRPGELFF TGTGCCAGCAGACTCCGGGAGGGGAGGCCCGGGGAGCTGTTTTTT
TRBD2 TRBJ2-1 - TRBV30 CAWFSGGVDSYNEQFF TGTGCCTGGTTTAGCGGGGGGGTGGACTCCTACAATGAGCAGTTCTTC
- TRBJ2-7 - TRBV7-9 CASSFLTGYEQYF TGTGCCAGCAGCTTTCTGACCGGGTACGAGCAGTACTTC
- TRBJ2-7 - TRBV19 CASSIVLGPFYEQYF TGTGCCAGTAGTATAGTGCTTGGGCCTTTTTACGAGCAGTACTTC
TRBD2 TRBJ2-1 few TRBV7-9 CASSPQLAGGLGEQFF TGTGCCAGCAGCCCTCAACTAGCGGGGGGGCTTGGCGAGCAGTTCTTC
TRBD2 TRBJ2-2 once TRBV13 CASSWVASGGKNTGELFF TGTGCCAGCAGCTGGGTGGCTAGCGGGGGGAAGAACACCGGGGAGCTGTTTTTT
TRBD2 TRBJ2-1 - TRBV28 CASSTPGLADNSYNEQFF TGTGCCAGCAGTACCCCGGGACTAGCCGATAACTCCTACAATGAGCAGTTCTTC
- TRBJ1-5 - TRBV6-5 CASGRGEENQPQHF TGTGCCAGCGGGAGGGGGGAGGAAAATCAGCCCCAGCATTTT
TRBD1 TRBJ1-1 once TRBV4-1 CASSQPGQIDTEAFF TGCGCCAGCAGCCAACCGGGACAGATAGACACTGAAGCTTTCTTT
TRBD1 TRBJ2-7 - TRBV10-2 CASRGQDAYEQYF TGCGCCAGCCGGGGACAGGACGCCTACGAGCAGTACTTC
- TRBJ1-2 - TRBV6-6 CAATGGGGGYTF TGTGCCGCCACTGGGGGAGGTGGTGGCTACACCTTC
- TRBJ2-4 - TRBV7-2 CASSPRGGAEAKNIQYF TGTGCCAGCAGCCCGAGGGGGGGCGCGGAAGCCAAAAACATTCAGTACTTC
TRBD2 TRBJ2-5 - TRBV7-2 CASSFSGGAGETQYF TGTGCCAGCAGCTTCAGCGGGGGGGCCGGCGAGACCCAGTACTTC
TRBD1 TRBJ2-6 - TRBV6-6 CASSQDRGNVGANVLTF TGTGCCAGCAGTCAGGACAGGGGGAATGTCGGGGCCAACGTCCTGACTTTC
TRBD1 TRBJ1-1 - TRBV28 CASSLSGQGSAFF TGTGCCAGCAGTTTATCCGGACAGGGATCGGCTTTCTTT
TRBD1 TRBJ2-3 - TRBV9 CASSKGTGLISDTQYF TGTGCCAGCAGTAAAGGGACAGGGCTAATCTCAGATACGCAGTATTTT
- TRBJ2-1 - TRBV4-1 CASSQDRNNEQFF TGCGCCAGCAGCCAAGACAGGAACAATGAGCAGTTCTTC
TRBD2 TRBJ2-5 - TRBV7-7 CASSQGLAGRETQYF TGTGCTAGCAGCCAAGGACTAGCGGGGCGAGAGACCCAGTACTTC